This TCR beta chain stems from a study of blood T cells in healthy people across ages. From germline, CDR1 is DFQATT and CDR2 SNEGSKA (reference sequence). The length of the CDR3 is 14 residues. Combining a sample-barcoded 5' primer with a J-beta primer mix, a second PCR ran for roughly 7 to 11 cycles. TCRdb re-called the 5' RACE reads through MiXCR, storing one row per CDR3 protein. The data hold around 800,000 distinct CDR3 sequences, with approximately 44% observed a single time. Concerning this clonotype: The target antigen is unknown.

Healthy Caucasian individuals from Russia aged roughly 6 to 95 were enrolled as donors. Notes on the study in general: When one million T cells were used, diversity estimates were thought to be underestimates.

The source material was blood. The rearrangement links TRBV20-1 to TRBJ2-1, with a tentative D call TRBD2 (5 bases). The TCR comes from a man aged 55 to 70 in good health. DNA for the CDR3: TGCGGCCTGCCCGGGGATTCGGCCTACAATGAGCAGTTCTTC. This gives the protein CGLPGDSAYNEQFF.